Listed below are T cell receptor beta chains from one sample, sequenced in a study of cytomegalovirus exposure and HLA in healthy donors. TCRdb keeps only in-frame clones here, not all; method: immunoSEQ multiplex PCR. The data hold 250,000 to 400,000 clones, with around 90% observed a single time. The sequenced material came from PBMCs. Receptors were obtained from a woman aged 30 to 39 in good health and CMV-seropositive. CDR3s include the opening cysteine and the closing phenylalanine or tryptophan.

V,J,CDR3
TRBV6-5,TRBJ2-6,CASSPSVSGANVLTF
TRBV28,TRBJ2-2,CASSLRTGNTGELFF
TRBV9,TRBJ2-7,CASGPRGEQYF
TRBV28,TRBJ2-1,CASTNIGYDEQFF
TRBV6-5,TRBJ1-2,CASSYSMQVLYGYTF
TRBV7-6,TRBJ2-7,CASSFGQGVGYYEQYF
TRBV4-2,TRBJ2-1,CASSQEGGFYNEQFF
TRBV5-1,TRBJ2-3,CASSLSPGLADTQYF
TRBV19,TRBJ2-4,CASSIMVSLAKNIQYF
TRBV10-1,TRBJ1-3,CAIPCPGTPGNTIYF
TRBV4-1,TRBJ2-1,CASSLTPLAATYNEQFF
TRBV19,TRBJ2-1,CASRGTGLASNEQFF
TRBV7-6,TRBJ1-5,CASSLGGAGNQPQHF
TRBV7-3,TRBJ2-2,CASSRTVNTGELFF
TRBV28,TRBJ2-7,CASSSQAYEQYF
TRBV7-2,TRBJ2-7,CASSRTAFREQYF
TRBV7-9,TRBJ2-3,CASSQGDTQYF
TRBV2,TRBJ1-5,CASSVEGGQPQHF
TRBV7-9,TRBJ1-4,CASASSDLQGAKNEKLFF
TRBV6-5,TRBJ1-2,CASSLNPIRDHGYTF
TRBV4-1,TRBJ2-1,CASSQEETNEQFF
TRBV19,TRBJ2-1,CASRTRTSGGNEQFF
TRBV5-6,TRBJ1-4,CASSKRGTNEKLFF
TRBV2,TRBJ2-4,CASSGRDRAKNIQYF
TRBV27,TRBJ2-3,CASSRTSGFLTDTQYF
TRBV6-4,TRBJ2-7,CASSLRGILSYEQYF
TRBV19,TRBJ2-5,CASSTRTGAKETQYF
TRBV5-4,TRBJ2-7,CASSFGSSSYEQYF
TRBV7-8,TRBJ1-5,CASSLAHSISNQPQHF
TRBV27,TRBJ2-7,CASSLQGASYEQYF
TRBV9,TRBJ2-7,CASSAQSGTSYEQYF
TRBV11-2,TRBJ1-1,CASSPGGTGYTEAFF
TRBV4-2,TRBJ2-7,CASSTQRGDSYEQYF
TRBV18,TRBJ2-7,CASSPPSDATYEQYF
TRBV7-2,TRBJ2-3,CASRPGLATDTQYF
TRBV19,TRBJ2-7,CASSYGTGLSYEQYF
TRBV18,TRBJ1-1,CASSHQQGANTEAFF
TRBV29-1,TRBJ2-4,CSVEISKNIQYF
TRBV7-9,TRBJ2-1,CASSPRTSGGHNEQFF
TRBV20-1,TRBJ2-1,CSAREVNEQFF
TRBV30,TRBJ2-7,CASESESNHYEQYF
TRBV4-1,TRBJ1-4,CASSLKRQGTATNEKLFF
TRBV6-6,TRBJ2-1,CASRPRGSVYEQFF
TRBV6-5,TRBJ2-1,CASSYGGITGEQFF
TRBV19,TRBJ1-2,CASSISQNYGYTF
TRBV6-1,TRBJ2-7,CASSERRVPYEQYF
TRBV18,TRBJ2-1,CASSPSSRYNEQFF
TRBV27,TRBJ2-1,CASSFSGGGEQFF